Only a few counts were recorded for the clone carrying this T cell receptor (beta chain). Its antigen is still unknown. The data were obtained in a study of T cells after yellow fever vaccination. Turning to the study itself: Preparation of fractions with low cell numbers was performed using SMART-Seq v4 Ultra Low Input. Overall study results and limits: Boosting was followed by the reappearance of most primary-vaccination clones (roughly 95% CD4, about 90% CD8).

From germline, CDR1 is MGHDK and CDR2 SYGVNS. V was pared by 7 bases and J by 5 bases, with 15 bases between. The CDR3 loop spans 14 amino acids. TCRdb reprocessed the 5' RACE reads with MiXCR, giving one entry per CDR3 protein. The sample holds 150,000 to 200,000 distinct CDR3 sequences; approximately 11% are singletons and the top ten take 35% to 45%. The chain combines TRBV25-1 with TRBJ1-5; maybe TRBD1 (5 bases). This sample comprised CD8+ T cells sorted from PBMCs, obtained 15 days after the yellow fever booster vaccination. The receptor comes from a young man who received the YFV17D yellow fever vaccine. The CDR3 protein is CASNTEGYYQPQHF. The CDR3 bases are TGTGCCAGCAACACCGAGGGGTACTATCAGCCCCAGCATTTT. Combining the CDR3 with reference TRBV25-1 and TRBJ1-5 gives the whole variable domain EADIYQTPRYLVIGTGKKITLECSQTMGHDKMYWYQQDPGMELHLIHYSYGVNSTEKGDLSSESTVSRIRTEHFPLTLESARPSHTSQYLCASNTEGYYQPQHFGDGTRLSIL.